This is a list of T cell receptor beta chains from one sample in a study of shared T cell receptors in the human thymus. The table came from immunoSEQ multiplex PCR; TCRdb's copy has only in-frame clones and leaves some out. Of some 760,000 clones in the sample, roughly 85% were seen once. The same data also went into a second study, on human thymus T cells.

Sample: thymocytes. These TCRs come from a girl under two years old with a congenital heart defect. The CDR3 runs from the conserved cysteine through the conserved F or W. A D gene is named only where the DNA matches it firmly. Only some rows state a clone size, as once, few, many or a class for expanded clones.

size	V	J	D	CDR3	DNA
NA	TRBV10-2	TRBJ2-7	NA	CASGPTGYSYEQYF	TGCGCCAGCGGCCCGACAGGATACTCCTACGAGCAGTACTTC
NA	TRBV6-5	TRBJ1-2	TRBD1	CASSYGTGSHYGYTF	TGTGCCAGCAGTTACGGGACAGGGAGTCACTATGGCTACACCTTC
NA	TRBV18	TRBJ1-1	NA	CASSPRGPTEAFF	TGTGCCAGCTCACCACGGGGGCCCACTGAAGCTTTCTTT
NA	TRBV11-3	TRBJ2-1	NA	CASSFMADNEQFF	TGTGCCAGCAGCTTTATGGCAGACAATGAGCAGTTCTTC
NA	TRBV13	TRBJ2-3	NA	CASSPAGSDTQYF	TGTGCCAGCAGCCCTGCAGGCTCAGATACGCAGTATTTT
NA	TRBV5-1	TRBJ2-2	TRBD1	CASSQGDRVYTGELFF	TGCGCCAGCAGCCAAGGGGACAGGGTCTACACCGGGGAGCTGTTTTTT
NA	TRBV28	TRBJ2-6	TRBD1	CAIATGQPLSGANVLTF	TGTGCCATCGCTACGGGACAGCCACTCTCTGGGGCCAACGTCCTGACTTTC
NA	TRBV20-1	TRBJ1-2	NA	CSARADYGYTF	TGCAGTGCTAGGGCAGACTATGGCTACACCTTC
NA	TRBV7-2	TRBJ2-5	TRBD2	CASSTGASGGTSQETQYF	TGTGCCAGCAGCACGGGGGCTAGCGGGGGAACCTCCCAAGAGACCCAGTACTTC
NA	TRBV6-5	TRBJ2-5	TRBD1	CASRKNRGKETQYF	TGTGCCAGCAGGAAAAACAGGGGCAAAGAGACCCAGTACTTC
NA	TRBV28	TRBJ1-2	NA	CASSLGGPPGYGYTF	TGTGCCAGCAGTTTGGGGGGGCCACCAGGCTATGGCTACACCTTC
NA	TRBV5-4	TRBJ2-7	NA	CASSWSTGAAYEQYF	TGTGCCAGCAGCTGGTCGACAGGCGCAGCCTACGAGCAGTACTTC
NA	TRBV6-1	TRBJ1-3	NA	CASSEDVPDGNTIYF	TGTGCCAGCAGTGAAGATGTCCCAGATGGAAACACCATATATTTT
NA	TRBV30	TRBJ1-2	TRBD1	CAWSPGTGGKDGYTF	TGTGCCTGGTCCCCCGGGACAGGGGGCAAGGATGGCTACACCTTC
NA	TRBV9	TRBJ1-4	NA	CASSVGFQGTREEKLFF	TGTGCCAGCAGCGTAGGTTTCCAGGGAACGAGAGAGGAAAAACTGTTTTTT
NA	TRBV4-1	TRBJ1-2	NA	CASSQDLGSGYTF	TGCGCCAGCAGCCAAGATCTGGGCTCTGGCTACACCTTC
NA	TRBV11-2	TRBJ1-2	NA	CASTLRGPHGYTF	TGTGCCAGCACCTTGCGGGGACCCCATGGCTACACCTTC
NA	TRBV7-2	TRBJ2-7	TRBD1	CASSSHRRDSYEQYF	TGTGCCAGCAGCTCACACAGACGGGACAGTTACGAGCAGTACTTC
once	TRBV2	TRBJ1-2	NA	CASSPIGTRTGYTF	TGTGCCAGCAGCCCAATCGGGACAAGGACTGGCTACACCTTC
NA	TRBV4-1	TRBJ1-2	NA	CASSQKLKEVLGYGYTF	TGCGCCAGCAGCCAAAAACTTAAGGAGGTACTAGGCTATGGCTACACCTTC
NA	TRBV6-1	TRBJ1-3	NA	CATGQDSGNTIYF	TGTGCCACGGGACAAGACTCTGGAAACACCATATATTTT
NA	TRBV5-1	TRBJ1-5	TRBD1	CASSSDRFHNQPQHF	TGCGCCAGCAGCTCGGACAGGTTTCACAATCAGCCCCAGCATTTT
NA	TRBV9	TRBJ2-2	NA	CASRTGQNTGELFF	TGTGCCAGCAGGACGGGACAGAACACCGGGGAGCTGTTTTTT
NA	TRBV6-6	TRBJ2-7	NA	CASRLDRYEQYF	TGTGCCAGCAGACTAGACCGCTACGAGCAGTACTTC
NA	TRBV4-3	TRBJ1-2	NA	CASSQDQGWYGYTF	TGCGCCAGCAGCCAAGACCAGGGGTGGTATGGCTACACCTTC
NA	TRBV7-2	TRBJ2-1	TRBD2	CASSLRGRGGLGDNEQFF	TGTGCCAGCAGCTTACGGGGGCGGGGGGGCCTAGGAGACAATGAGCAGTTCTTC
NA	TRBV11-2	TRBJ1-3	NA	CASSSRQTSSGNTIYF	TGTGCCAGCAGCTCTAGACAGACTAGCTCTGGAAACACCATATATTTT
NA	TRBV6-1	TRBJ2-7	TRBD2	CASSEYSGSSYEQYF	TGTGCCAGCAGTGAATATAGCGGGAGCTCCTACGAGCAGTACTTC
NA	TRBV19	TRBJ1-2	NA	CASSMRGGPYGYTF	TGTGCCAGTAGTATGAGAGGCGGGCCCTATGGCTACACCTTC
NA	TRBV30	TRBJ2-3	NA	CARSGRASSSTDTQYF	TGTGCGCGGAGCGGTCGGGCCAGCTCGAGCACAGATACGCAGTATTTT
NA	TRBV5-1	TRBJ2-6	NA	CASSMSDWPSGANVLTF	TGCGCCAGCAGTATGAGTGACTGGCCCTCTGGGGCCAACGTCCTGACTTTC
NA	TRBV4-1	TRBJ2-1	NA	CASSGRKRSSYNEQFF	TGCGCCAGCAGTGGAAGGAAGAGGAGCTCCTACAATGAGCAGTTCTTC
NA	TRBV4-3	TRBJ2-7	NA	CASSQDRVGREQYF	TGCGCCAGCAGCCAAGACAGGGTTGGGCGCGAGCAGTACTTC
NA	TRBV11-1	TRBJ1-1	TRBD1	CASSTMTGTTEAFF	TGTGCCAGCAGCACCATGACAGGGACCACTGAAGCTTTCTTT
NA	TRBV5-4	TRBJ1-1	NA	CASSATGPKVFTEAFF	TGTGCCAGCAGCGCCACAGGGCCGAAAGTGTTCACTGAAGCTTTCTTT
NA	TRBV15	TRBJ2-5	TRBD1	CATRGYHRGPTWYQETQYF	TGTGCCACCAGGGGATATCACAGGGGGCCCACCTGGTACCAAGAGACCCAGTACTTC
NA	TRBV7-6	TRBJ2-1	NA	CASSLGKKSSYNEQFF	TGTGCCAGCAGCTTAGGCAAGAAGAGTTCCTACAATGAGCAGTTCTTC
NA	TRBV25-1	TRBJ1-2	TRBD1	CASSSPGQANYGYTF	TGTGCCAGCAGTTCTCCGGGACAGGCTAACTATGGCTACACCTTC
once	TRBV10-2	TRBJ1-6	NA	CASSEVSDNNSPLHF	TGCGCCAGCAGTGAGGTGTCAGATAATAATTCACCCCTCCACTTT
NA	TRBV11-3	TRBJ2-7	NA	CASSPGGFHSYEQYF	TGTGCCAGCAGCCCAGGGGGGTTCCACTCCTACGAGCAGTACTTC
NA	TRBV10-2	TRBJ2-3	TRBD2	CASSWASGGAGDTQYF	TGCGCCAGCAGTTGGGCTAGCGGGGGGGCTGGAGATACGCAGTATTTT
NA	TRBV9	TRBJ2-7	TRBD1	CASSNTDRLAYEQYF	TGTGCCAGCAGCAACACGGACAGGTTAGCCTACGAGCAGTACTTC
NA	TRBV4-3	TRBJ1-1	TRBD1	CASSCDRGPLLNTEAFF	TGCGCCAGCAGCTGTGACAGGGGCCCTCTCCTGAACACTGAAGCTTTCTTT
NA	TRBV7-8	TRBJ2-2	NA	CASSFPNRRRPQDTGELFF	TGTGCCAGCAGCTTCCCTAACAGGCGTCGGCCCCAGGACACCGGGGAGCTGTTTTTT
NA	TRBV18	TRBJ1-2	TRBD1	CASSVRDRLNYGYTF	TGTGCCAGCTCAGTCCGGGACAGGCTCAACTATGGCTACACCTTC
NA	TRBV29-1	TRBJ1-1	TRBD1	CSVFDRVGTEAFF	TGCAGCGTGTTCGACAGGGTAGGAACTGAAGCTTTCTTT
NA	TRBV18	TRBJ2-5	TRBD2	CASSPGRGTGGAQYF	TGTGCCAGCTCACCCGGGAGGGGGACCGGGGGAGCCCAGTACTTC
NA	TRBV29-1	TRBJ1-1	NA	CSVVEGDEGAEAFF	TGCAGCGTTGTTGAGGGAGATGAAGGCGCTGAAGCTTTCTTT
once	TRBV9	TRBJ1-1	TRBD1	CASSAGTGEGMNTEAFF	TGTGCCAGCAGCGCAGGGACAGGGGAAGGAATGAACACTGAAGCTTTCTTT
NA	TRBV27	TRBJ2-7	TRBD1	CASAPDRGRTDEQYF	TGTGCCAGCGCCCCTGACAGGGGGCGAACGGACGAGCAGTACTTC